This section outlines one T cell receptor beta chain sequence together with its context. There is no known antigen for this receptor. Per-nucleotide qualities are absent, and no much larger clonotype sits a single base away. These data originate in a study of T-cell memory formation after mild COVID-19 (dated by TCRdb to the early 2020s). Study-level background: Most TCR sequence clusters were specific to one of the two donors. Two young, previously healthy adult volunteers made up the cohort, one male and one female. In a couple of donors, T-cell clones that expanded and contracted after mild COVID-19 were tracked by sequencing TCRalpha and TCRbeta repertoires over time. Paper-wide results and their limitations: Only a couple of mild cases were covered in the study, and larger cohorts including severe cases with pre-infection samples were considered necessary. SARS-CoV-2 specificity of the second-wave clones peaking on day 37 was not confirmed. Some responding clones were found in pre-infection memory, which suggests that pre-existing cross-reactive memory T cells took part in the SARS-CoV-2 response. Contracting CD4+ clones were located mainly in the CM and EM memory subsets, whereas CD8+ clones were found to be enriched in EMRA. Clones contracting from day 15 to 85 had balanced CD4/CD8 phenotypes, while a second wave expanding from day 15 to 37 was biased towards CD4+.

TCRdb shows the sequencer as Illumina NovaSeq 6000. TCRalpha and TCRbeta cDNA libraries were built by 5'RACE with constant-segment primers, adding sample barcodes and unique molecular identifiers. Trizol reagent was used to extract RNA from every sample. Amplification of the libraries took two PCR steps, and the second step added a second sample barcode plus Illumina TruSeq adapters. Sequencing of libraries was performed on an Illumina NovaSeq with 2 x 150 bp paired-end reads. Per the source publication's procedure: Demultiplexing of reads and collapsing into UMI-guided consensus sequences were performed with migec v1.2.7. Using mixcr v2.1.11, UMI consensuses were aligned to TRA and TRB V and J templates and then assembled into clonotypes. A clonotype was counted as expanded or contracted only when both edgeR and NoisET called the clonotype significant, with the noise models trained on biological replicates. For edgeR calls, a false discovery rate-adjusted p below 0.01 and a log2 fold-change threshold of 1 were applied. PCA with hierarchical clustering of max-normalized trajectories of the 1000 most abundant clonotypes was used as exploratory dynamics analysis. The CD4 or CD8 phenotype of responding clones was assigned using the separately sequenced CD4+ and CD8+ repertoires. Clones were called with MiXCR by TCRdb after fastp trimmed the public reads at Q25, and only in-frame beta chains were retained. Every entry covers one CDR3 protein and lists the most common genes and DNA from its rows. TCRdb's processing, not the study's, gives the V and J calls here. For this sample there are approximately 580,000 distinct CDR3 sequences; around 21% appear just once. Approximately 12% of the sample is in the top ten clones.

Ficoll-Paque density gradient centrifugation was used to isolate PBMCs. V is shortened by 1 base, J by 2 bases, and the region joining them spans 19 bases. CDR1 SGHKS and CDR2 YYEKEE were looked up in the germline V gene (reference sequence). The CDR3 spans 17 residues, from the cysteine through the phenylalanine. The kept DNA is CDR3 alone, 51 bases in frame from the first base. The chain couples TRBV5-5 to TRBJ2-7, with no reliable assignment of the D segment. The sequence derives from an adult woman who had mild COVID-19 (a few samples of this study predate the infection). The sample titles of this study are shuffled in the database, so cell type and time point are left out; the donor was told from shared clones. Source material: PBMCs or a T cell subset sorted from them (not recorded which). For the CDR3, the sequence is CASSLIDGGDRTYEQYF. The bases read TGTGCCAGCAGCTTGATCGACGGCGGTGATCGTACCTACGAGCAGTACTTC.